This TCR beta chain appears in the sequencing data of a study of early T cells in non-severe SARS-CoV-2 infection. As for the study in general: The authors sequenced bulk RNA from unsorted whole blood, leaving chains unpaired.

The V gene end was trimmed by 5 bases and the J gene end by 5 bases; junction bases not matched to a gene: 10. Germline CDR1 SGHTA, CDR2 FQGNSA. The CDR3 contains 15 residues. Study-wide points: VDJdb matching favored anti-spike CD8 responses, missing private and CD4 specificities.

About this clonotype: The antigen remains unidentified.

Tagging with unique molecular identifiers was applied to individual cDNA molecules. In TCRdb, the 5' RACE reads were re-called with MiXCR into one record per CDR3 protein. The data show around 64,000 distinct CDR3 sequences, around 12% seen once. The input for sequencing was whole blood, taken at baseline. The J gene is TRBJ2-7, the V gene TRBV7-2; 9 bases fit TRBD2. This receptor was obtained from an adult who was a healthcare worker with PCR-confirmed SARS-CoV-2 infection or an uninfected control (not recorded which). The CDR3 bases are TGTGCCAGCAGCCCCTTAGCGGGAGTGAGGCACGAGCAGTACTTC. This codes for CASSPLAGVRHEQYF.